The 15 T cell receptor beta chains below were found in one sample sequenced in a study of cytotoxic CD8 clonotypes in ibrutinib-treated CLL. Sequencing was performed with immunoSEQ multiplex PCR; in TCRdb, only in-frame clones are kept and a portion is missing. This sample carries some 140,000 clones, approximately 89% of them seen once, and the ten largest clones take about a tenth. This specimen was PBMCs, taken after 12 months of ibrutinib treatment. The source of these receptors is a human donor with chronic lymphocytic leukemia.

This clone appeared once. The chain carries TRBV5-4 and TRBJ2-7, with TRBD1 matching 8 bases. The germline gives CDR1 SGHNT, CDR2 YYREEE (reference sequence). The ends lost 4 bases at V and 2 bases at J; junction bases unmatched: 8. The CDR3 consists of 15 residues. The CDR3 is CASSLGTGNTYEQYF. Written as DNA, the CDR3 is TGTGCCAGCAGCCTCGGGACAGGCAATACCTACGAGCAGTACTTC.

The chain couples TRBV10-3 to TRBJ1-1; weak D call: TRBD1 (6 bases). Germline assignment: CDR1 ENHRY and CDR2 SYGVKD. CDR3 length: 14 amino acids. Trimming pared 6 bases from V and 2 bases from J, leaving 13 bases between. The CDR3 DNA sequence: TGTGCCATCAGCTTATCGACAGGCAACACTGAAGCTTTCTTT. Residues: CAISLSTGNTEAFF.

This rearrangement joins TRBV19 to TRBJ2-7; tentatively, D is TRBD1 (5 bases). V was trimmed by 7 bases and J by 2 bases, leaving 12 bases between them. Per the germline V gene, CDR1 is LNHDA and CDR2 is SQIVND (reference sequence). The CDR3 length is 13 residues. The CDR3 bases are TGTGCCAGTACAGACAGTCGTACCTACGAGCAGTACTTC. It is translated as CASTDSRTYEQYF.

V usage is TRBV5-1 and J usage is TRBJ1-2; no clear D. CDR1 and CDR2 (germline): SGHRS, YFSETQ. Trimming pared 0 bases from V and 1 base from J, leaving 7 bases between. The length of the CDR3 is 14 residues. This chain's CDR3 is CASSLDGFNYGYTF. DNA of the CDR3: TGCGCCAGCAGCTTGGACGGGTTTAACTATGGCTACACCTTC.

This clone showed up just a few times. This chain connects TRBV18 to TRBJ1-1; D is ambiguous. The CDR3 spans 13 residues. In germline, CDR1 is KGHSH, CDR2 LQKENI. V was clipped by 4 bases and J by 3 bases, with 9 bases between them. Here the CDR3 reads CASSLGRDTEAFF. CDR3 nucleotide sequence: TGTGCCAGCTCACTCGGACGGGACACTGAAGCTTTCTTT.

The V gene is TRBV6-5, the J gene TRBJ2-7; no clear D. The CDR3 has 15 amino acids. Trimming took 0 bases from V and 3 from J, leaving 12 bases between them. Germline lookup yields CDR1 MNHEY and CDR2 SVGAGI. This CDR3 reads CASSYSIELHYEQYF. The CDR3 bases are TGTGCCAGCAGTTACTCGATAGAACTGCACTACGAGCAGTACTTC.

The rearrangement links TRBV28 to TRBJ2-7; D remains ambiguous. The CDR3 runs 11 residues. CDR1 and CDR2 (germline): MDHEN, SYDVKM. V was cut by 3 bases and J by 5 bases, with 5 bases left in between. This CDR3 is CASSFGHEQYF. The CDR3, as DNA: TGTGCCAGCAGTTTTGGACACGAGCAGTACTTC.

This sequence joins TRBV7-2 and TRBJ2-7, with D possibly called TRBD1 or TRBD2 (5 bases each). This CDR3 region has 12 residues. The germline V gene encodes CDR1 SGHTA and CDR2 FQGNSA. V lost 3 bases and J 3 bases, leaving 6 bases between the germline ends. CDR3 loop: CASSLGDYEQYF. Written as DNA, the CDR3 is TGTGCCAGCAGCTTGGGGGACTACGAGCAGTACTTC.

DNA for the CDR3: TGTGCCAGCAGTGGAGACAGGGGTCCCCTCCTGAACATTCAGTACTTC. This translates into CASSGDRGPLLNIQYF. This rearrangement joins TRBV27 to TRBJ2-4; TRBD1 agrees at 8 bases. Germline assignment: CDR1 MNHEY and CDR2 SMNVEV (reference sequence). V lost 5 bases, J lost 7 bases, and 13 bases stayed unmatched. CDR3 size: 16 residues.

V usage is TRBV28 and J usage is TRBJ2-6; the D call may be TRBD1 or TRBD2 (5 bases each). Per germline, CDR1 MDHEN and CDR2 SYDVKM. V shed 5 bases and J shed 0 bases, with 11 bases lying between them. CDR3 size: 16 residues. CDR3 bases: TGTGCCAGCAGTCCCGGGACGGACTCTGGGGCCAACGTCCTGACTTTC. This codes for CASSPGTDSGANVLTF.

The V and J genes are TRBV6-5 and TRBJ1-1; possibly TRBD1 for D (6 bases). V was pared by 2 bases and J by 4 bases, with 8 bases between. This CDR3 is built from 13 residues. The germline gives CDR1 MNHEY, CDR2 SVGAGI. This CDR3 reads CASSYIGGTEAFF. The CDR3 nucleotides are TGTGCCAGCAGTTACATAGGGGGCACTGAAGCTTTCTTT.

On this clone: Other DNA sequences in this specimen translate into the identical CDR3. The rearrangement joins TRBV5-1 to TRBJ2-3; 12 bases are shared with TRBD2. This CDR3 has 16 amino acids. From germline, CDR1 is SGHRS and CDR2 YFSETQ. Trimming removed 0 bases from V and 3 bases from J; junction bases left unmatched: 2. This CDR3 reads CASSLGLAGETDTQYF. CDR3 DNA sequence: TGCGCCAGCAGCTTGGGACTAGCGGGAGAAACAGATACGCAGTATTTT.

The rearrangement uses TRBV28 and TRBJ1-2; D not resolved. The CDR3 loop spans 12 amino acids. V lost 7 bases and J lost 0, with 6 bases in between. Looked up from germline, CDR1 is MDHEN and CDR2 is SYDVKM. CDR3 residues: CASKKSNYGYTF. CDR3 nucleotide sequence: TGTGCCAGCAAAAAATCTAACTATGGCTACACCTTC.

This rearrangement joins TRBV7-3 to TRBJ1-5, with 10 positions matching TRBD1. Trimming at V came to 5 bases and at J to 6 bases, leaving 7 bases not matched to a gene. Germline V gene data show CDR1 as SGHTA and CDR2 as FQGTGA. CDR3 length: 15 amino acids. In nucleotides, the CDR3 is TGTGCCAGCAGCGGGACAGGGGACCGATCTCAGCCCCAGCATTTT. Translation: CASSGTGDRSQPQHF.

CDR3 loop: CASSPWKTASETQYF. The CDR3 DNA reads TGTGCCAGCAGCCCATGGAAGACTGCCTCAGAGACCCAGTACTTC. The V call is TRBV6-5, the J call TRBJ2-5; no definite D call. The CDR3 is 15 amino acids. Germline assignment: CDR1 MNHEY and CDR2 SVGAGI. The V end was cut by 6 bases, the J end by 4 bases, with 18 bases between.